This TCR beta chain was sequenced for a study of blood T cell repertoires in COVID-19. Study-level information: The study drew acute and convalescent COVID-19 samples from the United States, Italy and Spain.

This clone was counted a single time. This CDR3 contains 14 residues. Germline CDR1 and CDR2: SQVTM and ANQGSEA. The V and J ends lost 6 bases and 4 bases, in that order; junction bases with no gene match: 10. Libraries were prepared by immunoSEQ multiplex PCR; TCRdb keeps only in-frame clonotypes and omits some of them. The table shows hundreds of thousands of clones, with more than 80% occurring only once. Input material: peripheral blood. The TCR originated in a woman younger than 35 with acute or convalescent COVID-19. V and J are TRBV29-1 and TRBJ1-2, with 8 bases identical to TRBD1. This CDR3 reads CSVGQVPSGYGYTF. For the CDR3, the DNA is TGCAGCGTGGGACAGGTCCCCTCTGGCTATGGCTACACCTTC.